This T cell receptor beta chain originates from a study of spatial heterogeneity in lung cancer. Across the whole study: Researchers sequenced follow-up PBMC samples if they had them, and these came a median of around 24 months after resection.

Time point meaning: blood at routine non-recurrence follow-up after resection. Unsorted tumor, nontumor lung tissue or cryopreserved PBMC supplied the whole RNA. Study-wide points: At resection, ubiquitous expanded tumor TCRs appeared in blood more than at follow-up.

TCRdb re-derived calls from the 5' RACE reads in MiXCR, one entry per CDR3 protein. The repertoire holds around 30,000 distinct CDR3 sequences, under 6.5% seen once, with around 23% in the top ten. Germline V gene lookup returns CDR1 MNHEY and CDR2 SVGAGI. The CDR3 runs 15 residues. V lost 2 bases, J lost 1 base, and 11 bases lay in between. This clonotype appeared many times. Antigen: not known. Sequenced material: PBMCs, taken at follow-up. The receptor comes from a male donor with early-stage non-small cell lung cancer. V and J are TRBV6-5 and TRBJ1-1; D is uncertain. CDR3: CASSYDPRSNTEAFF. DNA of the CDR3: TGTGCCAGCAGTTACGACCCCAGGTCGAACACTGAAGCTTTCTTT.